This record concerns one T cell receptor beta chain sequence. The antigen remains undetermined. This sample is drawn from a study of T cell responses to AZD1222 COVID-19 vaccine. The study, taken as a whole, reports: Just a handful of people given AZD1222 tested seropositive at baseline. Females made up more of the donors, who were largely white British, and clonal diversity may have come out too low.

Per the germline V gene, CDR1 is MNHEY and CDR2 is SMNVEV (reference sequence). The CDR3 has 11 amino acids. V lost 8 bases, J lost 5 bases, and 9 bases lay in between. TCRdb keeps only in-frame clones here, not all; method: immunoSEQ multiplex PCR. The sample has some 200,000 clones; about 94% are singletons. This clonotype was sampled from an adult who received the AZD1222 COVID-19 vaccine. Sample: peripheral blood, taken 28 days after the second AZD1222 dose. J is TRBJ2-5 and V is TRBV27, with D hard to call. The CDR3 coding sequence is TGTGCCAGCCGCCGTATGGAGACCCAGTACTTC. Translated: CASRRMETQYF.